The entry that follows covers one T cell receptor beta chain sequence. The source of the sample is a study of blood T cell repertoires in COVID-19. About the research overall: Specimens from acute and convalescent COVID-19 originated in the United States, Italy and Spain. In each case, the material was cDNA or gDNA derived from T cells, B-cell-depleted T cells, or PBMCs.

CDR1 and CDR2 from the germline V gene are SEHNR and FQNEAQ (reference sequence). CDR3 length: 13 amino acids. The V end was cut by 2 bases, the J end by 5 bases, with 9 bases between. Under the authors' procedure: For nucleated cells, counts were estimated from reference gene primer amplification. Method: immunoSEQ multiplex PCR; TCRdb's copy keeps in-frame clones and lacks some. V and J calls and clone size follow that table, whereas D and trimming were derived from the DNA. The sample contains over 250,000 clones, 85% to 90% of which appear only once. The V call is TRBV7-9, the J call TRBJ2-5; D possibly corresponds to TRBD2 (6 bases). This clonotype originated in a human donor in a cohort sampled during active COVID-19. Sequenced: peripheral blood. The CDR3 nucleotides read TGTGCCAGCAGCTTAAGAGGGAGGGAGACCCAGTACTTC. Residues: CASSLRGRETQYF.